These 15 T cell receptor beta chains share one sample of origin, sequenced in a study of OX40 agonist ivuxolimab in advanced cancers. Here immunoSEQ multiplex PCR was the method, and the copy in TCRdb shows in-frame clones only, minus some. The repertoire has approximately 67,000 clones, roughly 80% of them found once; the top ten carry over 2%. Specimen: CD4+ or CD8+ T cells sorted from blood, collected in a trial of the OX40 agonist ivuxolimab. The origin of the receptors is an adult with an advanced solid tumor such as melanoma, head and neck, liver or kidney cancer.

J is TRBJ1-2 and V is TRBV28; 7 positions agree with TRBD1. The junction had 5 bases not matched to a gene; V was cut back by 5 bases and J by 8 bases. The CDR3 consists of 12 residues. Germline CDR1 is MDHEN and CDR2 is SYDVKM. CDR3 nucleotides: TGTGCCAGCAGTGGGGACAGTCGGGGCTACACCTTC. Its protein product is CASSGDSRGYTF.

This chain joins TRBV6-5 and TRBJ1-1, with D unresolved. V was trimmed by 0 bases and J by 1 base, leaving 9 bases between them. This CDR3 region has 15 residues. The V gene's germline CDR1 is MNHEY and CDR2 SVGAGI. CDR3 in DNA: TGTGCCAGCAGTTACTCTCCCCAAGGGAACACTGAAGCTTTCTTT. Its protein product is CASSYSPQGNTEAFF.

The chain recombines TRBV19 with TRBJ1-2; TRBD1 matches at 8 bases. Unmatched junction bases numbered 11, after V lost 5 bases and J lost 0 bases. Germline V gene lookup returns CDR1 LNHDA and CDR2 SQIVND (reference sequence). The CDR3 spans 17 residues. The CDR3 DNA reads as TGTGCCAGTAGTTCCACAGGGGGTCTGCAAACTAACTATGGCTACACCTTC. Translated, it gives CASSSTGGLQTNYGYTF.

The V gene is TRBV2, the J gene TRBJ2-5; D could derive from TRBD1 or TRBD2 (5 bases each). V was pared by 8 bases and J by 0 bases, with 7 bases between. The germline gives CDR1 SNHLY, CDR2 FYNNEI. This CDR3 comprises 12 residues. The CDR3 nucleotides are TGTGCCAGCGAGGGGAACCAAGAGACCCAGTACTTC. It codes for CASEGNQETQYF.

CDR3 in amino acids: CASSRISGLALSYNEQFF. In DNA, the CDR3 is TGTGCCAGCAGCCGAATTTCGGGACTAGCCCTATCGTACAATGAGCAGTTCTTC. The genes are TRBV5-4 and TRBJ2-1; 9 bases are shared with TRBD2. Per the germline V gene, CDR1 is SGHNT and CDR2 is YYREEE (reference sequence). Trimming removed 4 bases from V and 4 bases from J; junction bases left unmatched: 15. The CDR3 length is 18 residues.

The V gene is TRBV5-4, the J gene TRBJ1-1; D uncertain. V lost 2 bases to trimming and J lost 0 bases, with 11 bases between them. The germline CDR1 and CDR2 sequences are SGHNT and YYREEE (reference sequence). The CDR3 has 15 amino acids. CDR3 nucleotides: TGTGCCAGCAGCTTAAATCAAGTTCTGAACACTGAAGCTTTCTTT. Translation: CASSLNQVLNTEAFF.

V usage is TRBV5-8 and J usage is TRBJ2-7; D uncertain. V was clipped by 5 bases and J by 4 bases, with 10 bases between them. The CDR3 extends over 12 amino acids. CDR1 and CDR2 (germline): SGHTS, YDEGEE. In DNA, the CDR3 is TGTGCCAGCAGTAGAAATCTTTACGAGCAGTACTTC. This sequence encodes CASSRNLYEQYF. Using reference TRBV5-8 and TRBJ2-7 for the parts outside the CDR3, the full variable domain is EAGVTQSPTHLIKTRGQQATLRCSPISGHTSVYWYQQALGLGLQFLLWYDEGEERNRGNFPPRFSGRQFPNYSSELNVNALELEDSALYLCASSRNLYEQYFGPGTRLTVT.

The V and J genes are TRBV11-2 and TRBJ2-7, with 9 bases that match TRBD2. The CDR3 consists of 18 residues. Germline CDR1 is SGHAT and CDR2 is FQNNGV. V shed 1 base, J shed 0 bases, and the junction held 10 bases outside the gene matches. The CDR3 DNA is TGTGCCAGCAGCTTAGCGGGCCTAGCGGGGAAGAGCTCCTACGAGCAGTACTTC. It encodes CASSLAGLAGKSSYEQYF.

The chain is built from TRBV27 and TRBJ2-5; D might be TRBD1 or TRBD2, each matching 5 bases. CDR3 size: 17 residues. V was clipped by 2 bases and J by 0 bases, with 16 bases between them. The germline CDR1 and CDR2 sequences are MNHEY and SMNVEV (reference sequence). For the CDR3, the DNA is TGTGCCAGCAGTTTACATGGGGGATTCCGTAACCAAGAGACCCAGTACTTC. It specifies CASSLHGGFRNQETQYF.

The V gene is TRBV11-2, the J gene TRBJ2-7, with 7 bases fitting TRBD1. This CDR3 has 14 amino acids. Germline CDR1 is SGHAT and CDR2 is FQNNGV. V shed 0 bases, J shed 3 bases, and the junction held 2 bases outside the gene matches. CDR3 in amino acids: CASSLDGTDYEQYF. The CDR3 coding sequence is TGTGCCAGCAGCTTAGACGGGACAGACTACGAGCAGTACTTC.

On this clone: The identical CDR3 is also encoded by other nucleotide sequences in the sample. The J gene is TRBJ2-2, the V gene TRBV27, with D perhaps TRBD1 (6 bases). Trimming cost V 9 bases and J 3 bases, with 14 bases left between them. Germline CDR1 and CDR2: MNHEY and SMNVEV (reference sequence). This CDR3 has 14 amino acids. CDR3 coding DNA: TGTGCCAGTCATCTAGCAGGGGACACCGGGGAGCTGTTTTTT. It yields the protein CASHLAGDTGELFF.

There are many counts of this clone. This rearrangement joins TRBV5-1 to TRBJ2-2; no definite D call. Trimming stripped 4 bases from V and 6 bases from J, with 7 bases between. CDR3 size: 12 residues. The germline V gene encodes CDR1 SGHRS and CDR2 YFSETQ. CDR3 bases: TGCGCCAGCAGCCCTGTCCCCGGGGAGCTGTTTTTT. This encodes CASSPVPGELFF. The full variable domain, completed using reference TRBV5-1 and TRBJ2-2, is KAGVTQTPRYLIKTRGQQVTLSCSPISGHRSVSWYQQTPGQGLQFLFEYFSETQRNKGNFPGRFSGRQFSNSRSEMNVSTLELGDSALYLCASSPVPGELFFGEGSRLTVL.

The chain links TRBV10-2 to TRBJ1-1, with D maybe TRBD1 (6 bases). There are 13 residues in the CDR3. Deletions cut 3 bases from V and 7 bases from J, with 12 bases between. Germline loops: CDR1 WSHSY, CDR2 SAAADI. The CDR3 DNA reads TGCGCCAGCAGTGATAGGGGGGTCAGTGAAGCTTTCTTT. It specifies CASSDRGVSEAFF.

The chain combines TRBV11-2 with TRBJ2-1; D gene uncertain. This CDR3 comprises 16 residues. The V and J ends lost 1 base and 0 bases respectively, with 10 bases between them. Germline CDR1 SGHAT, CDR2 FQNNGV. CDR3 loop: CASSLVLSFSYNEQFF. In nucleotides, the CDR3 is TGTGCCAGCAGCTTAGTTTTGTCCTTCTCCTACAATGAGCAGTTCTTC.

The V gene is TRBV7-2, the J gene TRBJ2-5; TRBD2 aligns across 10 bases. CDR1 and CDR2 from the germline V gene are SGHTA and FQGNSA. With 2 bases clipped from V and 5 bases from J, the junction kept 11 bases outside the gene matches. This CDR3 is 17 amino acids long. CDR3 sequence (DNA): TGTGCCAGCAGCTTACAGGGAGCTAGCGGGAGTTCGGAGACCCAGTACTTC. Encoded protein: CASSLQGASGSSETQYF.